The 24 T cell receptor beta chains given below trace back to one sample, sequenced in a study of control samples from healthy donors and cancer patients. Assay: immunoSEQ multiplex PCR; the TCRdb copy retains only in-frame clones and omits some. The data contain roughly 76,000 clones, about 95% of them singletons. Sequenced: blood. The receptor source for this set is a woman aged 40 to 50 in good health.

The chain combines TRBV5-1 with TRBJ1-5, with a weak D call TRBD1 (6 bases). The ends were cut back, 4 bases at V and 4 bases at J, with 18 bases in the middle. This CDR3 is 16 amino acids long. Germline CDR1 reads SGHRS; CDR2 reads YFSETQ. The CDR3 DNA reads TGCGCCAGCAGCCCCACAAAGACAGGTGATAATCAGCCCCAGCATTTT. Translating it yields CASSPTKTGDNQPQHF.

The rearrangement uses TRBV11-3 and TRBJ2-1; a weak D match, TRBD1 (5 bases). This CDR3 has 15 residues. Trimming cost V 5 bases and J 0 bases, with 11 bases left between them. In germline, CDR1 is SGHNT, CDR2 YENEEA. The DNA for the CDR3 is TGTGCCAGCAGCGTAACAGGTAGCTCCTACAATGAGCAGTTCTTC. As protein: CASSVTGSSYNEQFF.

The chain recombines TRBV10-2 with TRBJ1-3, with D perhaps TRBD1 (6 bases). Looked up from germline, CDR1 is WSHSY and CDR2 is SAAADI. The germline V and J ends were trimmed by 4 bases and 0 bases, with 19 bases remaining between them. CDR3 size: 18 residues. The CDR3, as DNA: TGCGCCAGCAGTGCGTTCGACAGGAACCTTTTCTCTGGAAACACCATATATTTT. Protein: CASSAFDRNLFSGNTIYF.

The chain employs TRBV24-1 and TRBJ1-2, with a weak D call TRBD1 (6 bases). Germline values: CDR1 KGHDR, CDR2 SFDVKD. Trimming removed 3 bases at V and 8 bases at J, with 15 bases between. CDR3 length equals 14 residues. The chain's CDR3 is CATSDAFGGGGYTF. The CDR3 region has the DNA TGTGCCACCAGTGATGCCTTCGGGGGCGGAGGCTACACCTTC.

V gene TRBV5-1 combines with J gene TRBJ2-7; D unclear. Germline CDR1 is SGHRS and CDR2 is YFSETQ. This CDR3 is built from 14 residues. Trimming stripped 2 bases from V and 0 bases from J, with 9 bases between. The CDR3 DNA reads as TGCGCCAGCAGCTTTGCCAGCAGCTCCTACGAGCAGTACTTC. Its protein is CASSFASSSYEQYF.

J is TRBJ2-1 and V is TRBV9; 8 nucleotides line up with TRBD2. After removal of 1 base from V and 6 bases from J, the junction contained 6 bases not matched to a gene. The germline CDR1 and CDR2 sequences are SGDLS and YYNGEE. This CDR3 is 15 amino acids long. CDR3 bases: TGTGCCAGCAGCGTAATTGCGGGAGGTATCAATGAGCAGTTCTTC. Protein: CASSVIAGGINEQFF.

V usage is TRBV7-3 and J usage is TRBJ1-1; 7 bases are shared with TRBD1. This CDR3 is 22 amino acids long. Germline CDR1 and CDR2: SGHTA and FQGTGA. V lost 5 bases to trimming and J lost 0 bases; unmatched junction nucleotides: 27. In DNA form, the CDR3 reads TGTGCCAGCAGCACGTACCCCACCGCGACAGGGTATTTCGGAGGGATGAACACTGAAGCTTTCTTT. It yields the protein CASSTYPTATGYFGGMNTEAFF.

This chain uses TRBV7-8 with TRBJ1-1; D unresolved. V was clipped by 8 bases and J by 1 base, with 11 bases between them. This CDR3 is 13 amino acids long. Germline-derived CDR1 and CDR2 are SGHVS and FQNEAQ. CDR3 bases: TGTGCCAGCCACCACGGAGGGAACACTGAAGCTTTCTTT. Translation gives CASHHGGNTEAFF.

V and J are TRBV6-1 and TRBJ1-1; D remains ambiguous. Per germline, CDR1 MNHNS and CDR2 SASEGT. The CDR3 loop spans 13 amino acids. V was shortened by 1 base and J by 4 bases, with 7 bases between the two germline ends. The CDR3 sequence is CASSEGRVTEAFF. DNA of the CDR3: TGTGCCAGCAGTGAAGGAAGGGTCACTGAAGCTTTCTTT.

The chain has TRBV4-3 and TRBJ1-1, with 9 bases aligning to TRBD1. Germline-derived CDR1 and CDR2 are LGHNA and YSLEER. The junction had 6 bases not matched to a gene; V was cut back by 3 bases and J by 1 base. The CDR3 is 16 residues long. This CDR3 reads CASSQSPGQGNTEAFF. The CDR3 DNA follows: TGCGCCAGCAGCCAGAGTCCGGGACAGGGGAACACTGAAGCTTTCTTT.

The rearrangement joins TRBV5-1 to TRBJ2-2; D is possibly TRBD1 or TRBD2 (5 bases each). V gave up 5 bases and J gave up 5 bases, with 16 bases separating them. This CDR3 is built from 15 residues. Germline V gene data show CDR1 as SGHRS and CDR2 as YFSETQ. This CDR3 is CASRASGTRTGELFF. DNA of the CDR3: TGCGCCAGCAGAGCCTCCGGGACCCGGACCGGGGAGCTGTTTTTT.

The chain links TRBV7-6 to TRBJ2-3, with a weak D call TRBD2 (5 bases). V was clipped by 5 bases and J by 4 bases, with 19 bases between them. The CDR3 consists of 16 residues. Germline loops: CDR1 SGHVS, CDR2 FNYEAQ. The CDR3 region is CASSQTNPQGADTQYF. CDR3 sequence (DNA): TGTGCCAGCAGCCAGACTAATCCCCAAGGTGCAGATACGCAGTATTTT.

V and J are TRBV5-1 and TRBJ1-2; D ambiguous. The V and J ends lost 1 base and 3 bases respectively, with 10 bases between them. Germline CDR1 and CDR2: SGHRS and YFSETQ. The CDR3 covers 14 residues. CDR3 in DNA: TGCGCCAGCAGCTTGTTCGAGGGAGACTATGGCTACACCTTC. This gives the protein CASSLFEGDYGYTF.

The V and J genes are TRBV24-1 and TRBJ1-1, with 7 bases aligning to TRBD1. Unmatched junction bases numbered 2, after V lost 4 bases and J lost 7 bases. Germline lookup yields CDR1 KGHDR and CDR2 SFDVKD. There are 12 residues in the CDR3. For the CDR3, the DNA is TGTGCCACCAGTGAGGGGACAGATGAAGCTTTCTTT. This sequence encodes CATSEGTDEAFF.

The chain combines TRBV27 with TRBJ1-6; 7 positions match TRBD1. The CDR3 length is 16 residues. Germline V gene lookup returns CDR1 MNHEY and CDR2 SMNVEV (reference sequence). V trimming: 5 bases; J trimming: 10 bases; junction bases outside the gene matches: 14. CDR3 DNA: TGTGCCAGCAGTCGCCGCCCCAAGACAGGGAACTCACCCCTCCACTTT. Encoded protein: CASSRRPKTGNSPLHF.

This chain links TRBV7-8 with TRBJ1-3; D gene ambiguous. Germline V CDR1 and CDR2: SGHVS, FQNEAQ. The CDR3 loop spans 15 amino acids. V was shortened by 1 base and J by 1 base, with 8 bases between the two germline ends. The CDR3 DNA sequence: TGTGCCAGCAGCTTAGAGGTGGGGTCTGGAAACACCATATATTTT. The encoded protein is CASSLEVGSGNTIYF.

The J gene is TRBJ1-6, the V gene TRBV5-1, with a weak D call TRBD1 (5 bases). The germline V gene has CDR1 SGHRS and CDR2 YFSETQ. Trimming took off 6 bases at V and 0 bases at J, with 16 bases between the two ends. This CDR3 contains 17 residues. In DNA, the CDR3 is TGCGCCAGCAACCCCGGGACCCTCCGCTCCTATAATTCACCCCTCCACTTT. Protein sequence: CASNPGTLRSYNSPLHF.

This rearrangement joins TRBV4-1 to TRBJ1-5, with D uncertain. CDR3 size: 15 residues. Looked up from germline, CDR1 is MGHRA and CDR2 is YSYEKL. The ends were cut back, 0 bases at V and 4 bases at J, with 10 bases in the middle. The CDR3 region has the DNA TGCGCCAGCAGCCAAGAGCCTCTAAAGAATCAGCCCCAGCATTTT. Protein sequence: CASSQEPLKNQPQHF.

The V call is TRBV7-9, the J call TRBJ2-7, with D tentatively TRBD1 (5 bases). V lost 3 bases and J 3 bases, leaving 9 bases between the germline ends. This CDR3 has 13 amino acids. Germline V lookup: CDR1 SEHNR, CDR2 FQNEAQ (reference sequence). CDR3 loop: CASSFIRDYEQYF. CDR3 sequence (DNA): TGTGCCAGCAGCTTTATCAGGGACTACGAGCAGTACTTC. Based on the CDR3 plus reference TRBV7-9 and TRBJ2-7, the full variable domain is DTGVSQNPRHKITKRGQNVTFRCDPISEHNRLYWYRQTLGQGPEFLTYFQNEAQLEKSRLLSDRFSAERPKGSFSTLEIQRTEQGDSAMYLCASSFIRDYEQYFGPGTRLTVT.

Sample share makes this clone medium-sized. The gene calls are TRBV19 and TRBJ1-6, with D possibly TRBD1 on 6 matching bases. V was shortened by 7 bases and J by 7 bases, with 8 bases between the two germline ends. Per the germline V gene, CDR1 is LNHDA and CDR2 is SQIVND (reference sequence). The CDR3 has 12 residues. The CDR3 protein is CASKGGNSPLHF. CDR3 nucleotides: TGTGCCAGTAAGGGGGGGAATTCACCCCTCCACTTT.

J is TRBJ2-7 and V is TRBV3-1 (or the pseudogene TRBV3-2), with a tentative D call TRBD2 (7 bases). From germline, CDR1 is LGHDT and CDR2 YNNKEL (reference sequence). V was cut by 3 bases and J by 2 bases, with 11 bases left in between. This CDR3 comprises 14 residues. In DNA form, the CDR3 reads TGTGCCAGCAGCCACGGGGGGCCTCCCTACGAGCAGTACTTC. Protein: CASSHGGPPYEQYF.

V gene TRBV28 combines with J gene TRBJ1-2; D possibly corresponds to TRBD1 (5 bases). This CDR3 spans 13 amino acids. Germline V CDR1 and CDR2: MDHEN, SYDVKM. The V gene lost 2 bases and the J gene lost 3 bases, with 7 bases spanning the gap. CDR3 sequence (DNA): TGTGCCAGCAGTTTAGGCAGGGACTATGGCTACACCTTC. Encoded protein: CASSLGRDYGYTF.

The chain combines TRBV28 with TRBJ1-5; 9 bases match TRBD1. The V gene end was trimmed by 4 bases and the J gene end by 8 bases; junction bases not matched to a gene: 15. The CDR3 has 17 residues. Per germline, CDR1 MDHEN and CDR2 SYDVKM. Here the CDR3 reads CASSSYPEQGARKPQHF. CDR3 DNA: TGTGCCAGCAGTTCATACCCAGAACAGGGGGCGCGAAAGCCCCAGCATTTT.

This CDR3 is CASSLAGGASYEQYF. The CDR3 DNA is TGTGCCAGCAGCTTGGCCGGGGGGGCATCCTACGAGCAGTACTTC. The chain links TRBV5-4 to TRBJ2-7; 8 bases align to TRBD2. This CDR3 has 15 amino acids. Germline CDR1 is SGHNT and CDR2 is YYREEE (reference sequence). V shed 0 bases, J shed 1 base, and the junction held 3 bases outside the gene matches.